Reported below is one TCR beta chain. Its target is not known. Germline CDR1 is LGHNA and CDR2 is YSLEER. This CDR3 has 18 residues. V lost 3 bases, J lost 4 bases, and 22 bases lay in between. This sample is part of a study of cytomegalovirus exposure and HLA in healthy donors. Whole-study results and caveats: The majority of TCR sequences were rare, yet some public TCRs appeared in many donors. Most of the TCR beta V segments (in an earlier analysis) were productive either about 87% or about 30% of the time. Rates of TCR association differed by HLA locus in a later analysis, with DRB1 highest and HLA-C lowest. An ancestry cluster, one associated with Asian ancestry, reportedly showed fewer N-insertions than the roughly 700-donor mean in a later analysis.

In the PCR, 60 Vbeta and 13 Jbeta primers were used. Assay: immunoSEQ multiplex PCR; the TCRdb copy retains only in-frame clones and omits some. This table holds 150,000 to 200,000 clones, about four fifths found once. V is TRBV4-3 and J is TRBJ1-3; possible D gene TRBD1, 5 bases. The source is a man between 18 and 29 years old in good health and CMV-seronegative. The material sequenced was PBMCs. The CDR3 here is CASSHQKSSMGRGNTIYF. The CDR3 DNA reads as TGCGCCAGCAGCCACCAAAAGTCTTCCATGGGGCGGGGAAACACCATATATTTT.